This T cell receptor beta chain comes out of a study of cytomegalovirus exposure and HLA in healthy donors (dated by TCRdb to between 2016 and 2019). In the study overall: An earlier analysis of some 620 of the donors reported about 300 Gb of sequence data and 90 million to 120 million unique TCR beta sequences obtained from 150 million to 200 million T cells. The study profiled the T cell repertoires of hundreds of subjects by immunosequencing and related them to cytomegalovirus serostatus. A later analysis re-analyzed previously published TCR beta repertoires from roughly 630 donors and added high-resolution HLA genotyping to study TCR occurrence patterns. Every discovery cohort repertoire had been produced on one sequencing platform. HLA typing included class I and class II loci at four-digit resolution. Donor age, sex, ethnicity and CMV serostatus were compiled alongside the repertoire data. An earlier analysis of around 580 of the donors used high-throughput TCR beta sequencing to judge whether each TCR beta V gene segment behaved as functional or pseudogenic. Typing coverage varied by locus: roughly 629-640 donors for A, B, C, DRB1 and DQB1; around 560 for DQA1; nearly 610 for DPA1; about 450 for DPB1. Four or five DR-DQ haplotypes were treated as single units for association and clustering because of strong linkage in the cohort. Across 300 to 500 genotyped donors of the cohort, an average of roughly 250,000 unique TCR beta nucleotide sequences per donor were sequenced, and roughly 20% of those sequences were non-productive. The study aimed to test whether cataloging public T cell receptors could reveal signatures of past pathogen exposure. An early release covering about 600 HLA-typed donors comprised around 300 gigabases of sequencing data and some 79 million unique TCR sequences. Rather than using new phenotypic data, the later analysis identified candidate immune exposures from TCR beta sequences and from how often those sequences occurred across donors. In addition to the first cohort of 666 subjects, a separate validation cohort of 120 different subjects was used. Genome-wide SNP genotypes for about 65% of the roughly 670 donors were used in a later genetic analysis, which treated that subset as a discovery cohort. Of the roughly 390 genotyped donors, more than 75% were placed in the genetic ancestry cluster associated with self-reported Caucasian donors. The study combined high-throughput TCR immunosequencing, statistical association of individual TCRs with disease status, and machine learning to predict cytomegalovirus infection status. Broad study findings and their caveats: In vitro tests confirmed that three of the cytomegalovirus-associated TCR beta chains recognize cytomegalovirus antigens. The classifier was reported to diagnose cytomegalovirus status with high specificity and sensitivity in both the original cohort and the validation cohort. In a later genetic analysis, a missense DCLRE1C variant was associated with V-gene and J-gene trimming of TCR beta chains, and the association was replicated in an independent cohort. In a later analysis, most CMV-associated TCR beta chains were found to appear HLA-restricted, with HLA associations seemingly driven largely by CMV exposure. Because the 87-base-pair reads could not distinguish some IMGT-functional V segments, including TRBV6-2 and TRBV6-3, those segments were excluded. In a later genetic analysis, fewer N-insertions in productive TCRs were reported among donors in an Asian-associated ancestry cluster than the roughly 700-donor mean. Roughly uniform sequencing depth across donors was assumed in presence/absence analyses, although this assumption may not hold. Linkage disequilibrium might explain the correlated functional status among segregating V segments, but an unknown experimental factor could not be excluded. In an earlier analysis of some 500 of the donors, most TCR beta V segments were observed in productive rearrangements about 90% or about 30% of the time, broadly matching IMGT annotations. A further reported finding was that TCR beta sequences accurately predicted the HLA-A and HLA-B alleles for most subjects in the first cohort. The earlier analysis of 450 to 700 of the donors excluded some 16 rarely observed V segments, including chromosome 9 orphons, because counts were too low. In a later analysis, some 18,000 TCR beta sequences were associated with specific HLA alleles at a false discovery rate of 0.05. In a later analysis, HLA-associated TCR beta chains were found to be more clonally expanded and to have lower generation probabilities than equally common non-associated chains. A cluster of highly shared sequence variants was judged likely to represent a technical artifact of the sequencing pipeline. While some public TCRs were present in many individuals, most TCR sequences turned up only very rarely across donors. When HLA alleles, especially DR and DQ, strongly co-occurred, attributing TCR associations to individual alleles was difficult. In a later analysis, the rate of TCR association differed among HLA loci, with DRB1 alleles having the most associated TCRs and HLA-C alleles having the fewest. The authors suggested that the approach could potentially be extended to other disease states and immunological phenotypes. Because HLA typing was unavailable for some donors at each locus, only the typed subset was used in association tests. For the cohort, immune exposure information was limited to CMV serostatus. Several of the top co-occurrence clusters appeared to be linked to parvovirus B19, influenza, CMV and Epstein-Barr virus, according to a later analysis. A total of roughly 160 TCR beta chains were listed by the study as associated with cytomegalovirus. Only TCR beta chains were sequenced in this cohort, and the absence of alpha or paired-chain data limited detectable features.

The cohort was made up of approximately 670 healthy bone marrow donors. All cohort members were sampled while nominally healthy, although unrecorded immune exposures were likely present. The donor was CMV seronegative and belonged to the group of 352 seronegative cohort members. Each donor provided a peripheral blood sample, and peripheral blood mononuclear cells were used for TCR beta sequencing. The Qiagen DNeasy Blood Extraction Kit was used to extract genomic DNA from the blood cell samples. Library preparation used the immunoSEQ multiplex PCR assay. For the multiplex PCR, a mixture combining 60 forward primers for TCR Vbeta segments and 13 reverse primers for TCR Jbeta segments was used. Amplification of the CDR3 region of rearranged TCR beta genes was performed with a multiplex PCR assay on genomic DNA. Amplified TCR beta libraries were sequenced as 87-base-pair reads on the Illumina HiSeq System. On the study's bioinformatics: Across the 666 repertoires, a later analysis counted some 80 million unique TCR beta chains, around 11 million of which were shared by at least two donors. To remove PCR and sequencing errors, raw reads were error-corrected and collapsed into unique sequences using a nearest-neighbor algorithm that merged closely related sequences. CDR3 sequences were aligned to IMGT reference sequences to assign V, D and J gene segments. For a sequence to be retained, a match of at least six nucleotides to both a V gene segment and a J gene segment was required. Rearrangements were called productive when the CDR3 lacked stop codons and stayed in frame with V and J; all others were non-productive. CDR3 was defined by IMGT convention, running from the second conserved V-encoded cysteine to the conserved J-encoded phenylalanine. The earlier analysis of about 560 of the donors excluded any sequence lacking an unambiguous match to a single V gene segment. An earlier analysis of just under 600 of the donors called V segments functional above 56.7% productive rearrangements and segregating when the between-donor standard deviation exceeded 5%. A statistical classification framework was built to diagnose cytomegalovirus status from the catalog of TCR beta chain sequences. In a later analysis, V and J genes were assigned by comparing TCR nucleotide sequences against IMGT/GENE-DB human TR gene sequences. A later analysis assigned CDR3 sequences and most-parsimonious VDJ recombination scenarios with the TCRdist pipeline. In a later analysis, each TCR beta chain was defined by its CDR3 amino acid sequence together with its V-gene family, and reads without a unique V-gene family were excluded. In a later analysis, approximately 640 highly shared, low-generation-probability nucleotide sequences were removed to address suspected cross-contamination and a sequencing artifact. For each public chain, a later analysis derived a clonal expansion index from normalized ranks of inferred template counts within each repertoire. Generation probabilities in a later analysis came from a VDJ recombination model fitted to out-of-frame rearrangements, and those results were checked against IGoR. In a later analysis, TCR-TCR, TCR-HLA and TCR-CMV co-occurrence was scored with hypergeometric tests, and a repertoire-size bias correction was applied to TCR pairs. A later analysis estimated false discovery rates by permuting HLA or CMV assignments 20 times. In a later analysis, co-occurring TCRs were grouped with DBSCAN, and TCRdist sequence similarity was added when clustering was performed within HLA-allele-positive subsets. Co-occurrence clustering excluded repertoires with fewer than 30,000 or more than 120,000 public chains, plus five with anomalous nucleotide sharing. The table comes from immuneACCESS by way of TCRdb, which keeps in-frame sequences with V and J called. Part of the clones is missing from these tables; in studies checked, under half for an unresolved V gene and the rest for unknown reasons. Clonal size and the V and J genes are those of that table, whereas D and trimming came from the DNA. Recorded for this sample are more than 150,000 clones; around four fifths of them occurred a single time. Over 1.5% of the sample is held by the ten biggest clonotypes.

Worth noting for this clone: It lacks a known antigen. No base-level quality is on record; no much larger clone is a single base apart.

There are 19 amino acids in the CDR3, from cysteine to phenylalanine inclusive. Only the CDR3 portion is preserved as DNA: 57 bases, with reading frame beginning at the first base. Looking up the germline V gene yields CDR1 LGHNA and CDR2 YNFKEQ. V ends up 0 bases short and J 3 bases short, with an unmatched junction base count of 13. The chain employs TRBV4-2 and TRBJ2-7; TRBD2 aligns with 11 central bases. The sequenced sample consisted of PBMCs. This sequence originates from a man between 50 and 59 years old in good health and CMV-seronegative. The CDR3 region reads CASSQELSTGLAGFYEQYF. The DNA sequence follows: TGTGCCAGCAGCCAAGAACTTTCAACCGGACTAGCGGGTTTCTACGAGCAGTACTTC.